This passage covers 14 T cell receptor beta chains from one sample sequenced in a study of T cells in Graves' hyperthyroidism and ophthalmopathy. Amplification targeted TCR beta CDR3 regions from RNA transcripts. Researchers ran a first-round RT-PCR on the TCR CDR3 using the HTBI primer set. From the multiplex PCR reads, TCRdb called clonotypes with MiXCR, one entry per CDR3 protein. Of 500,000 or so distinct CDR3 sequences listed, around 16% are singletons. Material for sequencing was blood. These receptors originate from a woman in her thirties with Graves' ophthalmopathy.

This clonotype has more than one count but fewer than ten. This chain connects TRBV25-1 to TRBJ1-2; no clear D gene. Germline V gene lookup returns CDR1 MGHDK and CDR2 SYGVNS. The CDR3 runs 14 residues. V was cut by 1 base and J by 8 bases, with 14 bases left in between. The CDR3 DNA is TGTGCCAGCAGTGAATCTTGGGAAGTGAGGGGCTACACCTTC. Translated: CASSESWEVRGYTF.

The chain uses TRBV27 and TRBJ2-7; D might be TRBD2 (5 bases). This CDR3 is 13 amino acids long. Trimming removed 6 bases from V and 2 bases from J, with 11 bases in between. CDR1 is MNHEY, CDR2 SMNVEV, per germline (reference sequence). CDR3 sequence: CASRRADPYEQYF. As DNA, the CDR3 is TGTGCCAGCAGACGAGCGGACCCCTACGAGCAGTACTTC.

There are many counts of this clonotype. The rearrangement uses TRBV7-2 and TRBJ1-4; D remains unclear. Germline V lookup: CDR1 SGHTA, CDR2 FQGNSA. With 0 bases removed from V and 5 bases from J, the gap between germline ends came to 7 bases. This CDR3 is 14 amino acids long. CDR3 sequence reads: CASSLAHQNEKLFF. In DNA form, the CDR3 reads TGTGCCAGCAGCTTAGCGCACCAGAATGAAAAACTGTTTTTT.

The table lists this clonotype with many counts. The gene calls are TRBV7-9 and TRBJ2-1; 7 nucleotides match TRBD1. Germline V gene data show CDR1 as SEHNR and CDR2 as FQNEAQ (reference sequence). The CDR3 is 17 residues long. The V gene end was trimmed by 4 bases and the J gene end by 6 bases; junction bases not matched to a gene: 15. The chain's CDR3 is CASSSPQGFDPRNEQFF. CDR3 coding DNA: TGTGCCAGCAGCTCGCCACAGGGGTTCGACCCTCGCAATGAGCAGTTCTTC.

The rearrangement joins TRBV6-5 to TRBJ1-2; D is ambiguous. The germline V gene has CDR1 MNHEY and CDR2 SVGAGI. V was clipped by 0 bases and J by 3 bases, with 11 bases between them. The CDR3 is 15 amino acids. DNA for the CDR3: TGTGCCAGCAGTTACTCGAGGTCTGCTTACTATGGCTACACCTTC. Its translation is CASSYSRSAYYGYTF.

This clonotype was counted ten times or more. The genes are TRBV27 and TRBJ2-1; 8 nucleotides agree with TRBD2. CDR1 and CDR2 (germline): MNHEY, SMNVEV (reference sequence). CDR3 length: 13 amino acids. Losses at the gene ends were 2 bases for V and 9 bases for J; bases not matched to a gene: 3. The CDR3 here is CASSLLRGGEQFF. CDR3 nucleotides: TGTGCCAGCAGTTTACTTCGGGGGGGTGAGCAGTTCTTC.

This clonotype turned up a few times. V is TRBV12-3 or TRBV12-4 and J is TRBJ1-2; no reliable D call. The CDR3 is made up of 12 amino acids. Between the trimmed V and J ends, which lost 6 bases and 3 bases, there was a span of 8 bases. CDR3 residues: CASSLKYYGYTF. The CDR3 coding sequence is TGTGCCAGCAGCCTCAAATACTATGGCTACACCTTC.

This clonotype was observed many times. J is TRBJ2-1 and V is TRBV24-1; D may be TRBD1 (6 bases). Germline V lookup: CDR1 KGHDR, CDR2 SFDVKD. Trimming pared 0 bases from V and 4 bases from J, leaving 21 bases between. CDR3 size: 19 residues. The CDR3 sequence is CATSDLRPSTGKTYNEQFF. The CDR3 DNA sequence: TGTGCCACCAGTGATTTGCGGCCGTCTACAGGGAAAACTTACAATGAGCAGTTCTTC.

Ten or more counts support this clonotype. This chain links TRBV24-1 with TRBJ2-3, with TRBD2 matching over 8 bases. Germline V gene data show CDR1 as KGHDR and CDR2 as SFDVKD. The CDR3 contains 16 residues. Unmatched junction bases numbered 9, after V lost 4 bases and J lost 4 bases. CDR3 DNA: TGTGCCACCAGTGACTCGGCGGCTAGCGGGTCAGATACGCAGTATTTT. Translating it yields CATSDSAASGSDTQYF.

This clonotype was counted a few times. This chain uses TRBV4-3 with TRBJ1-4; no reliable D call. CDR1 LGHNA and CDR2 YSLEER come from the germline V gene. This CDR3 has 17 amino acids. V dropped 4 bases and J dropped 0 bases, with 15 bases sitting between them. CDR3 coding DNA: TGCGCCAGCAGCCCCGTGAGCCCGCTTGCAACTAATGAAAAACTGTTTTTT. This sequence encodes CASSPVSPLATNEKLFF.

Only a few counts were recorded for this clonotype. The chain combines TRBV9 with TRBJ2-3; no clear D gene. Germline CDR1 reads SGDLS; CDR2 reads YYNGEE. V dropped 0 bases and J dropped 0 bases, with 11 bases sitting between them. The CDR3 sequence is 16 residues long. The CDR3 DNA sequence: TGTGCCAGCAGCGTAGGGGCGGAGACTAGCACAGATACGCAGTATTTT. Encoded protein: CASSVGAETSTDTQYF.

This chain connects TRBV24-1 to TRBJ2-3; 12 bases agree with TRBD2. The CDR3 is 17 amino acids. Germline V gene lookup returns CDR1 KGHDR and CDR2 SFDVKD. V lost 3 bases to trimming and J lost 2 bases; unmatched junction nucleotides: 5. CDR3: CATSDTRLAGDTDTQYF. Here the CDR3 DNA reads TGTGCCACCAGTGATACCCGACTAGCGGGAGACACAGATACGCAGTATTTT.

This clonotype was recorded many times. The chain is built from TRBV3-1 and TRBJ2-3; 7 bases map to TRBD1. This CDR3 region has 16 residues. V shed 5 bases, J shed 3 bases, and the junction held 11 bases outside the gene matches. Looked up from germline, CDR1 is LGHDT and CDR2 is YNNKEL (reference sequence). Here the CDR3 reads CASSAPGTDSTDTQYF. CDR3 in DNA: TGTGCCAGCAGCGCACCCGGGACAGACTCGACAGATACGCAGTATTTT.

This clonotype occurred many times. The chain has TRBV7-9 and TRBJ2-3; D gene ambiguous. The CDR3 is 14 amino acids. The germline V gene has CDR1 SEHNR and CDR2 FQNEAQ (reference sequence). Deletions cut 5 bases from V and 6 bases from J, with 15 bases between. The CDR3 sequence is CASSPSRRYDTQYF. The CDR3 DNA follows: TGTGCCAGCAGCCCCTCCAGACGCTACGATACGCAGTATTTT. Together with reference TRBV7-9 and TRBJ2-3, the CDR3 gives the full variable domain: DTGVSQNPRHKITKRGQNVTFRCDPISEHNRLYWYRQTLGQGPEFLTYFQNEAQLEKSRLLSDRFSAERPKGSFSTLEIQRTEQGDSAMYLCASSPSRRYDTQYFGPGTRLTVL.